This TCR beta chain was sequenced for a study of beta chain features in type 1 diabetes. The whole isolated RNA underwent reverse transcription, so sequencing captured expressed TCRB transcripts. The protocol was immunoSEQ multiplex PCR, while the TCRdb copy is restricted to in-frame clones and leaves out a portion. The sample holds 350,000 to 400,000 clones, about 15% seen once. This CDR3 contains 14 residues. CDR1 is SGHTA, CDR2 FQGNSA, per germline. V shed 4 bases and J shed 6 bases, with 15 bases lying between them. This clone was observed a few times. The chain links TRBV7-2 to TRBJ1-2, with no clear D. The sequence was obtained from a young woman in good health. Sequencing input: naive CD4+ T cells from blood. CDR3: CASSSQSLQNGYTF. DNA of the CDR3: TGTGCCAGCAGCTCCCAGTCATTACAGAATGGCTACACCTTC.